Following are 26 T cell receptor beta chains from one sample sequenced in a study of blood T cell repertoires in COVID-19. Measured with immunoSEQ multiplex PCR; TCRdb has only the in-frame clones, and not every one. The sample carries 89,000 or so clones, 90% to 95% recorded once. Specimen: peripheral blood. The source is a human donor with active COVID-19. The donor label of this sample is uncertain.

The chain combines TRBV6-5 with TRBJ1-5; D perhaps matches TRBD1 (6 bases). Trimming took 6 bases from V and 3 from J, leaving 9 bases between them. CDR3 length: 13 amino acids. From germline, CDR1 is MNHEY and CDR2 SVGAGI. Here the CDR3 reads CASRLGANQPQHF. As DNA, the CDR3 is TGTGCCAGCAGGCTGGGGGCCAATCAGCCCCAGCATTTT.

The V call is TRBV19, the J call TRBJ1-3; no reliable D call. This CDR3 has 15 residues. Trimming took off 7 bases at V and 0 bases at J, with 13 bases between the two ends. CDR1 is LNHDA and CDR2 is SQIVND in the germline V gene (reference sequence). The CDR3 nucleotides read TGTGCCAGTACCATAACCTGGAGCTCTGGAAACACCATATATTTT. This gives the protein CASTITWSSGNTIYF.

The gene calls are TRBV27 and TRBJ2-1; 8 nucleotides line up with TRBD2. Germline assignment: CDR1 MNHEY and CDR2 SMNVEV (reference sequence). The CDR3 length is 15 residues. Trimming removed 8 bases from V and 4 bases from J; junction bases left unmatched: 10. The CDR3 sequence is CASRKAGARYNEQFF. The CDR3 DNA follows: TGTGCCAGCCGGAAAGCGGGAGCGAGGTACAATGAGCAGTTCTTC.

The V call is TRBV2, the J call TRBJ2-1; 9 bases align to TRBD2. The CDR3 runs 14 residues. With 5 bases clipped from V and 8 bases from J, the junction kept 7 bases outside the gene matches. From germline, CDR1 is SNHLY and CDR2 FYNNEI. For the CDR3, the DNA is TGTGCCAGCAGTTGGTATAGCGGGAGTGATGAGCAGTTCTTC. Protein sequence: CASSWYSGSDEQFF.

CDR3 sequence reads: CASSQAESSYNEQFF. DNA of the CDR3: TGCGCCAGCAGCCAAGCCGAGAGCTCCTACAATGAGCAGTTCTTC. This chain connects TRBV4-1 to TRBJ2-1; D call uncertain. Trimming took off 1 base at V and 0 bases at J, with 7 bases between the two ends. CDR1 is MGHRA, CDR2 YSYEKL, per germline. The CDR3 length is 15 residues.

The chain combines TRBV18 with TRBJ1-2; 7 bases line up with TRBD1. The CDR3 totals 15 residues. CDR1 is KGHSH and CDR2 is LQKENI in the germline V gene. V was pared by 2 bases and J by 8 bases, with 11 bases of the junction left unmatched. For the CDR3, the DNA is TGTGCCAGCTCACCAACCGACAGGGCGGTGGGGGGCTACACCTTC. As protein: CASSPTDRAVGGYTF.

The rearrangement links TRBV7-2 to TRBJ2-3; 12 bases match TRBD2. J gave up 1 base and V 5 bases, and 1 base lay outside the gene matches. This CDR3 contains 15 residues. The germline gives CDR1 SGHTA, CDR2 FQGNSA. The CDR3 coding sequence is TGTGCCAGCAGCCGGACTAGCGGGGGCACAGATACGCAGTATTTT. Its translation is CASSRTSGGTDTQYF.

The chain couples TRBV19 to TRBJ2-1; 7 nucleotides align to TRBD2. The V gene's germline CDR1 is LNHDA and CDR2 SQIVND (reference sequence). Unmatched junction bases numbered 25, after V lost 8 bases and J lost 9 bases. This CDR3 has 18 amino acids. In nucleotides, the CDR3 is TGTGCCAGTGGTGATAGTTATCGAGCGGGGTTACGTACAATTGAGCAGTTCTTC. It yields the protein CASGDSYRAGLRTIEQFF.

V gene TRBV2 combines with J gene TRBJ1-1; D may be TRBD1 (6 bases). The length of the CDR3 is 14 residues. The V and J ends lost 6 bases and 1 base respectively, with 12 bases between them. CDR1 and CDR2 (germline): SNHLY, FYNNEI. CDR3: CASSISTGNTEAFF. The CDR3 DNA sequence: TGTGCCAGCAGCATATCGACAGGGAACACTGAAGCTTTCTTT.

The chain combines TRBV5-4 with TRBJ2-5; TRBD1 matches at 7 bases. V was clipped by 3 bases and J by 2 bases; unmatched bases: 4. Germline CDR1 is SGHNT and CDR2 is YYREEE (reference sequence). The CDR3 contains 14 residues. The CDR3 DNA follows: TGTGCCAGCAGCTCGGGACAGTCACAAGAGACCCAGTACTTC. It translates to CASSSGQSQETQYF.

The chain carries TRBV15 and TRBJ1-2; D may be TRBD1 (6 bases). V was shortened by 2 bases and J by 8 bases, with 18 bases between the two germline ends. The CDR3 contains 15 residues. Germline values: CDR1 LNHNV, CDR2 YYDKDF (reference sequence). CDR3 loop: CATSRRKGGAGGYTF. The CDR3, as DNA: TGTGCCACCAGCAGACGTAAGGGGGGGGCTGGAGGCTACACCTTC. Together with reference TRBV15 and TRBJ1-2, the CDR3 gives the full variable domain: DAMVIQNPRYQVTQFGKPVTLSCSQTLNHNVMYWYQQKSSQAPKLLFHYYDKDFNNEADTPDNFQSRRPNTSFCFLDIRSPGLGDTAMYLCATSRRKGGAGGYTFGSGTRLTVV.

The chain carries TRBV13 and TRBJ1-1; D is perhaps TRBD1 (5 bases). With 5 bases removed from V and 4 bases from J, the gap between germline ends came to 8 bases. Germline CDR1 and CDR2: PRHDT and FYEKMQ (reference sequence). This CDR3 has 12 amino acids. The CDR3: CASSRQSTEAFF. The CDR3 DNA follows: TGTGCCAGCAGCCGACAGAGCACTGAAGCTTTCTTT.

CDR3 amino acids: CASSPRDFRAGELFF. The CDR3, as DNA: TGTGCCAGCAGCCCGCGGGATTTTAGGGCCGGGGAGCTGTTTTTT. The chain recombines TRBV3-1 (or the pseudogene TRBV3-2) with TRBJ2-2; tentative D call: TRBD2 (6 bases). Per germline, CDR1 LGHDT and CDR2 YNNKEL (reference sequence). The ends were cut back, 4 bases at V and 6 bases at J, with 15 bases in the middle. The CDR3 spans 15 residues.

This clone was observed a single time. The chain is built from TRBV9 and TRBJ2-3; TRBD2 matches at 13 bases. The germline V gene has CDR1 SGDLS and CDR2 YYNGEE. V was clipped by 2 bases and J by 0 bases; unmatched bases: 3. This CDR3 spans 17 amino acids. The CDR3 reads CASSVTSGGTSTDTQYF. Here the CDR3 DNA reads TGTGCCAGCAGCGTGACTAGCGGGGGGACCAGCACAGATACGCAGTATTTT. The whole variable domain, remainder taken from reference TRBV9 and TRBJ2-3, is DSGVTQTPKHLITATGQRVTLRCSPRSGDLSVYWYQQSLDQGLQFLIQYYNGEERAKGNILERFSAQQFPDLHSELNLSSLELGDSALYFCASSVTSGGTSTDTQYFGPGTRLTVL.

This chain links TRBV5-1 with TRBJ2-7; 7 bases are a match to TRBD2. CDR1 SGHRS and CDR2 YFSETQ come from the germline V gene. The length of the CDR3 is 16 residues. J was trimmed by 1 base and V by 0 bases; bases with no gene match: 7. CDR3 sequence: CASSLVGGSQSYEQYF. CDR3 bases: TGCGCCAGCAGCTTGGTGGGAGGGAGTCAATCCTACGAGCAGTACTTC.

This clone is a singleton in its sample. V gene TRBV9 combines with J gene TRBJ1-1, with unresolved D. The germline CDR1 and CDR2 sequences are SGDLS and YYNGEE. The CDR3 sequence is 14 residues long. The V end lost 0 bases, the J end lost 3 bases, and 9 bases lay between the germline ends. The CDR3: CASSVVASHTEAFF. The DNA of the CDR3 is TGTGCCAGCAGCGTAGTAGCGTCGCACACTGAAGCTTTCTTT. Full variable domain (rest looked up from reference TRBV9 and TRBJ1-1): DSGVTQTPKHLITATGQRVTLRCSPRSGDLSVYWYQQSLDQGLQFLIQYYNGEERAKGNILERFSAQQFPDLHSELNLSSLELGDSALYFCASSVVASHTEAFFGQGTRLTVV.

The chain couples TRBV7-8 to TRBJ1-2, with 8 bases fitting TRBD1. Germline-derived CDR1 and CDR2 are SGHVS and FQNEAQ. V dropped 4 bases and J dropped 1; count of bases not matched to a gene: 2. The CDR3 spans 14 residues. CDR3: CASSSGQVNYGYTF. CDR3 bases: TGTGCCAGCAGCTCGGGACAGGTTAACTATGGCTACACCTTC.

This sequence joins TRBV19 and TRBJ2-5; D perhaps matches TRBD1 (6 bases). CDR1 LNHDA and CDR2 SQIVND come from the germline V gene (reference sequence). The CDR3 runs to 14 residues. V dropped 4 bases and J dropped 1 base, with 10 bases sitting between them. CDR3 amino acids: CASSTTGPQETQYF. DNA of the CDR3: TGTGCCAGTAGTACCACAGGGCCCCAAGAGACCCAGTACTTC.

This chain links TRBV14 with TRBJ1-4; D is possibly TRBD1 (5 bases). The CDR3 has 16 residues. V gave up 3 bases and J gave up 7 bases, with 18 bases separating them. CDR1 and CDR2 from the germline V gene are SGHDN and FVKESK. The CDR3 DNA is TGTGCCAGCAGCCAGGCACCGGGACTGATGAGTGAAAAACTGTTTTTT. This codes for CASSQAPGLMSEKLFF.

The V call is TRBV9, the J call TRBJ1-1, with 7 bases lining up with TRBD1. V dropped 4 bases and J dropped 5; count of bases not matched to a gene: 11. The CDR3 extends over 15 amino acids. Germline assignment: CDR1 SGDLS and CDR2 YYNGEE. This chain's CDR3 is CASSQLKGARTEAFF. In DNA, the CDR3 is TGTGCCAGCAGCCAATTGAAGGGGGCGCGTACTGAAGCTTTCTTT. The whole variable domain, remainder taken from reference TRBV9 and TRBJ1-1, is DSGVTQTPKHLITATGQRVTLRCSPRSGDLSVYWYQQSLDQGLQFLIQYYNGEERAKGNILERFSAQQFPDLHSELNLSSLELGDSALYFCASSQLKGARTEAFFGQGTRLTVV.

This chain links TRBV19 with TRBJ1-4; D may be TRBD1 (6 bases). The V gene lost 6 bases and the J gene lost 4 bases, with 12 bases spanning the gap. This CDR3 spans 14 amino acids. Germline loops: CDR1 LNHDA, CDR2 SQIVND (reference sequence). The CDR3 spells CASRAGTNNEKLFF. Written as DNA, the CDR3 is TGTGCCAGTAGGGCCGGGACAAATAATGAAAAACTGTTTTTT.

The chain carries TRBV28 and TRBJ2-2; 16 bases agree with TRBD2. Germline V gene data show CDR1 as MDHEN and CDR2 as SYDVKM. The trim removed 5 bases at V and 1 base at J, leaving 7 bases unmatched. The CDR3 is 19 residues long. CDR3 sequence (DNA): TGTGCCAGCAGTAAAACCGGGACTAGCGGGAGGGGGAACACCGGGGAGCTGTTTTTT. Its protein is CASSKTGTSGRGNTGELFF.

The chain couples TRBV3-1 (or the pseudogene TRBV3-2) to TRBJ1-6; D gene unclear. The germline CDR1 and CDR2 sequences are LGHDT and YNNKEL (reference sequence). The CDR3 covers 14 residues. Trimming pared 3 bases from V and 5 bases from J, leaving 8 bases between. As DNA, the CDR3 is TGTGCCAGCAGCCAGGGTCAGGATAATTCACCCCTCCACTTT. Its protein product is CASSQGQDNSPLHF.

In this sample, this clone turned up a few times. CDR3 loop: CASSSSGTYEQYF. The CDR3 nucleotides read TGCGCCAGCAGCTCGAGCGGGACTTACGAGCAGTACTTC. The rearrangement joins TRBV5-1 to TRBJ2-7; 7 nucleotides align to TRBD2. V was pared by 3 bases and J by 4 bases, with 4 bases of the junction left unmatched. The CDR3 covers 13 residues. Germline loops: CDR1 SGHRS, CDR2 YFSETQ.

CDR3 residues: CASSPHSNQPQHF. In nucleotides, the CDR3 is TGTGCCAGCAGCCCCCATAGCAATCAGCCCCAGCATTTT. The chain couples TRBV12-3 or TRBV12-4 to TRBJ1-5; D uncertain. This CDR3 is built from 13 residues. V was clipped by 6 bases and J by 0 bases, with 6 bases between them.

This chain uses TRBV28 with TRBJ1-6; 7 bases agree with TRBD1. Germline V gene lookup returns CDR1 MDHEN and CDR2 SYDVKM. The CDR3 runs 14 residues. V shed 7 bases, J shed 10 bases, and the junction held 10 bases outside the gene matches. The CDR3 sequence is CASTADRVGSPLHF. CDR3 DNA sequence: TGTGCCAGCACCGCAGACAGGGTCGGGTCACCCCTCCACTTT. Looking up the rest from reference TRBV28 and TRBJ1-6 gives the full variable domain: DVKVTQSSRYLVKRTGEKVFLECVQDMDHENMFWYRQDPGLGLRLIYFSYDVKMKEKGDIPEGYSVSREKKERFSLILESASTNQTSMYLCASTADRVGSPLHFGNGTRLTVT.